This T cell receptor (beta chain) originates from a study of coeliac disease. About this clone itself: No antigen is known for it.

Overall study findings and caveats: Of coeliac lamina propria samples, about 55% of the 18 held published gliadin-specific TRB sequences, versus 1 of 6 controls.

Trimming left V 2 bases short and J 4 bases short, with 8 bases between. CDR3 length: 14 residues. Looked up from germline, CDR1 is SEHNR and CDR2 is FQNEAQ (reference sequence). Some clones are missing from TCRdb's copy, which holds only in-frame ones; the method was immunoSEQ multiplex PCR. Among around 9,000 clones listed, 67% were seen once. The source material was lamina propria lymphocytes from the gut. This clonotype was obtained from a woman aged 55 to 70 with celiac disease. The chain has TRBV7-9 and TRBJ2-2, with a possible D match to TRBD2 (6 bases). The DNA for the CDR3 is TGTGCCAGCAGCTTACGGACTATCACCGGGGAGCTGTTTTTT. It codes for CASSLRTITGELFF.